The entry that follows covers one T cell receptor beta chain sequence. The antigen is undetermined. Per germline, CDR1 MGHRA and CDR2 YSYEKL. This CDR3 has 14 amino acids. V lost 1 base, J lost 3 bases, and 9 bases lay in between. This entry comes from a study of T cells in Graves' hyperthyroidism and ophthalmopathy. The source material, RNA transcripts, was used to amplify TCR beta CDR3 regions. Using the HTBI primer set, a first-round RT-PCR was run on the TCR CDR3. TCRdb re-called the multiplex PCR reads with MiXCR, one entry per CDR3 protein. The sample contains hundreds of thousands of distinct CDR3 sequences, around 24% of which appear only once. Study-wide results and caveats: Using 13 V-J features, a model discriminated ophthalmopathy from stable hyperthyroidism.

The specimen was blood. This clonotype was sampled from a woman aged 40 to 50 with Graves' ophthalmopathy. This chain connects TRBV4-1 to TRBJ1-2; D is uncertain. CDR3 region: CASSQVIRDYGYTF. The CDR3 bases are TGCGCCAGCAGCCAAGTTATAAGGGACTATGGCTACACCTTC.